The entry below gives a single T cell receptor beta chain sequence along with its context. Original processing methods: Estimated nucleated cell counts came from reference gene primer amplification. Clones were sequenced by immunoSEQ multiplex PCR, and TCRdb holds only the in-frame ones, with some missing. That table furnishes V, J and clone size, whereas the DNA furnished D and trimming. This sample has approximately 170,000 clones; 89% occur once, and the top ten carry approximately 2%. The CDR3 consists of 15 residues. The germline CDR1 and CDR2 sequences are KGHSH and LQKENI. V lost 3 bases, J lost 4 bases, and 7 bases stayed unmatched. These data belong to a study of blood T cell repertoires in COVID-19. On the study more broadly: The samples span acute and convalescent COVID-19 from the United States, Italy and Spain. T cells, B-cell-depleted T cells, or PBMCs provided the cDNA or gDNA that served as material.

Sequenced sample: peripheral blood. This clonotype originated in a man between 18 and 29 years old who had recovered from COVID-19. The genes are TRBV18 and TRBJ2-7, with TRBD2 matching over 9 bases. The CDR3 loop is CASSPTDSGGYEQYF. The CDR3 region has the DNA TGTGCCAGCTCACCGACGGACAGCGGGGGGTACGAGCAGTACTTC.